This T cell receptor (beta chain) was identified in a study of blood T cells in healthy people across ages. Study-level points and caveats: Naive T cell percentage strongly correlated with TCR beta diversity. With donor CMV status unknown, expanded clonotype changes were possibly confounded.

Of note for this clonotype: Its cognate antigen is unknown.

Trimming removed 3 bases from V and 5 bases from J, with 17 bases in between. CDR3 length: 15 residues. Germline assignment: CDR1 SGDLS and CDR2 YYNGEE. It was with a sample-barcoded 5' primer and a J-beta primer mix that a second PCR of about 6 to 12 cycles was run. TCRdb independently ran MiXCR on the 5' RACE reads; one entry per CDR3 protein. The data hold some 760,000 distinct CDR3 sequences, with approximately 25% observed a single time. The same sample was also used in a study of T cells of mothers and their children. From that report: The whole RNA yield was converted to cDNA, approximately 1.5 ug per 15 ul.

The genes are TRBV9 and TRBJ1-1; D not certain. The sequence derives from a boy younger than 18 in good health. Material for sequencing was blood. This chain's CDR3 is CASSAGLQVGTEAFF. In nucleotides, the CDR3 is TGTGCCAGCAGCGCAGGCCTCCAGGTGGGGACTGAAGCTTTCTTT.